Each of the 29 T cell receptor beta chains below was sequenced from the same sample in a study of vaccination and CD4 T cells after COVID-19. Their recognized antigens are unknown. Cultured CD4+ T cells had their DNA profiled by the Oncomine TCR Beta short-read assay. TCRdb reanalysed the PCR reads using MiXCR and keeps one entry per CDR3 protein. The sample lists around 18,000 distinct CDR3 sequences; around 50% were seen once. Treatment noted: roughly ten-day PBMC culture with coronavirus spike peptide pools or control peptides (ViraFEST assay). The sequences come from CD4+ T cells from blood, cultured in vitro, collected before SARS-CoV-2 vaccination. These receptors were obtained from a human donor who had recovered from COVID-19.

The chain carries TRBV15 and TRBJ1-1; 7 bases line up with TRBD1. The CDR3 runs to 16 residues. V gave up 0 bases and J gave up 0 bases; unmatched junction bases: 4. In germline, CDR1 is LNHNV, CDR2 YYDKDF (reference sequence). DNA for the CDR3: TGTGCCACCAGCAGAGAAACAGGGGCCCTGAACACTGAAGCTTTCTTT. It yields the protein CATSRETGALNTEAFF.

This clonotype was counted between two and nine times. The genes are TRBV7-9 and TRBJ2-1; TRBD1 might be the D (7 bases). Germline CDR1 SEHNR, CDR2 FQNEAQ (reference sequence). CDR3 size: 15 residues. Trimming took 5 bases from V and 7 from J, leaving 18 bases between them. The CDR3 nucleotides read TGTGCCAGCAGCCGATACCCGACAGGGAGGAATGAGCAGTTCTTC. This gives the protein CASSRYPTGRNEQFF.

CDR3 in amino acids: CASSFWTYEQYF. Written as DNA, the CDR3 is TGTGCCAGCAGCTTCTGGACCTACGAGCAGTACTTC. The V gene is TRBV7-8, the J gene TRBJ2-7; D is unresolved. V shed 3 bases and J shed 2 bases, with 5 bases lying between them. In germline, CDR1 is SGHVS, CDR2 FQNEAQ. The CDR3 spans 12 residues.

CDR3 protein: CASSLEGQGGLQSDSYEQYF. Written as DNA, the CDR3 is TGTGCCAGCAGTTTAGAGGGGCAGGGTGGCCTCCAATCTGACTCCTACGAGCAGTACTTC. V gene TRBV27 combines with J gene TRBJ2-7; tentatively, D is TRBD1 or TRBD2 (5 bases each). Germline-derived CDR1 and CDR2 are MNHEY and SMNVEV (reference sequence). The germline V and J ends were trimmed by 2 bases and 0 bases, with 26 bases remaining between them. The CDR3 is 20 amino acids.

This chain links TRBV9 with TRBJ1-6, with D hard to call. Per germline, CDR1 SGDLS and CDR2 YYNGEE. CDR3 length equals 16 residues. The V gene lost 5 bases and the J gene lost 0 bases, with 12 bases spanning the gap. The DNA of the CDR3 is TGTGCCAGCAGTGCAGCGATAGACTCCTATAATTCACCCCTCCACTTT. Translation: CASSAAIDSYNSPLHF.

The rearrangement links TRBV12-3 or TRBV12-4 to TRBJ1-2; D remains unclear. The CDR3 contains 12 residues. V gave up 4 bases and J gave up 0 bases, with 3 bases separating them. CDR3 loop: CASSSSNYGYTF. CDR3 sequence (DNA): TGTGCCAGCAGTTCCTCTAACTATGGCTACACCTTC.

This chain uses TRBV20-1 with TRBJ1-2, with D possibly TRBD1 on 6 matching bases. CDR3 size: 13 residues. The V end was cut by 3 bases, the J end by 4 bases, with 12 bases between. Germline-derived CDR1 and CDR2 are DFQATT and SNEGSKA (reference sequence). CDR3 in DNA: TGCAGTGCTAGTCTCGTCAGGGGCTATGGCTACACCTTC. Amino acids: CSASLVRGYGYTF.

The V and J genes are TRBV28 and TRBJ1-5; TRBD1 is a possible D gene (6 bases). V dropped 8 bases and J dropped 7 bases, with 18 bases sitting between them. Germline lookup yields CDR1 MDHEN and CDR2 SYDVKM. This CDR3 has 14 amino acids. CDR3 DNA sequence: TGTGCCAGCGTATTGGGGGGCGGAATCCAGCCCCAGCATTTT. Its translation is CASVLGGGIQPQHF.

This chain joins TRBV4-1 and TRBJ1-5, with 7 bases matching TRBD1. V lost 4 bases, J lost 7 bases, and 10 bases stayed unmatched. The CDR3 is made up of 15 amino acids. The germline CDR1 and CDR2 sequences are MGHRA and YSYEKL. CDR3 loop: CASSLLQGFGQPQHF. As DNA, the CDR3 is TGCGCCAGCAGCCTTCTACAGGGGTTTGGACAGCCCCAGCATTTT.

The chain couples TRBV28 to TRBJ2-7; the D gene is possibly TRBD1 (5 bases). The CDR3 length is 14 residues. V was pared by 2 bases and J by 5 bases, with 13 bases between. The germline V gene has CDR1 MDHEN and CDR2 SYDVKM. CDR3 coding DNA: TGTGCCAGCAGTTTACGTAGGGGTTGGAACGAGCAGTACTTC. As protein: CASSLRRGWNEQYF.

This clonotype has just a few counts. CDR3 in amino acids: CASMLMGLAGAEAFF. The DNA of the CDR3 is TGTGCCAGCATGCTTATGGGACTCGCGGGCGCTGAAGCTTTCTTT. V gene TRBV28 combines with J gene TRBJ1-1; perhaps TRBD1 as D (5 bases). The CDR3 totals 15 residues. Per germline, CDR1 MDHEN and CDR2 SYDVKM. The V gene lost 7 bases and the J gene lost 6 bases, with 21 bases spanning the gap.

The table lists this clonotype with a few counts. This sequence joins TRBV28 and TRBJ1-6; D perhaps matches TRBD1 (5 bases). The CDR3 runs 13 residues. Trimming pared 5 bases from V and 14 bases from J, leaving 16 bases between. Germline V gives CDR1 MDHEN, CDR2 SYDVKM. CDR3 loop: CASSGSLRGTLHF. Written as DNA, the CDR3 is TGTGCCAGCAGTGGAAGCCTCCGGGGGACCCTCCACTTT.

This clonotype is judged medium-sized. V is TRBV20-1 and J is TRBJ1-2; 7 nucleotides agree with TRBD1. V shed 3 bases and J 1 base; nucleotides not matched to a gene: 8. The germline V gene encodes CDR1 DFQATT and CDR2 SNEGSKA (reference sequence). CDR3 length: 15 residues. CDR3 residues: CSARVVAGGNYGYTF. CDR3 bases: TGCAGTGCTAGGGTCGTTGCAGGGGGTAACTATGGCTACACCTTC.

This clonotype showed up just once. CDR3 DNA sequence: TGTGCCACAGGTCATAGACAGGGGAACACTGAAGCTTTCTTT. As protein: CATGHRQGNTEAFF. The V and J genes are TRBV27 and TRBJ1-1; 7 nucleotides line up with TRBD1. Germline loops: CDR1 MNHEY, CDR2 SMNVEV (reference sequence). This CDR3 has 14 residues. V was clipped by 10 bases and J by 1 base; unmatched bases: 9.

The chain has TRBV6-1 and TRBJ2-5; D is unresolved. The CDR3 runs to 12 residues. V was pared by 2 bases and J by 4 bases, with 5 bases between. Germline CDR1 MNHNS, CDR2 SASEGT. For the CDR3, the DNA is TGTGCCAGCAGTGAACTGGGAGAGACCCAGTACTTC. Residues: CASSELGETQYF.

V is TRBV30 and J is TRBJ1-5, with D possibly matching TRBD1 (5 bases). The CDR3 contains 15 residues. Trimming removed 2 bases at V and 7 bases at J, with 18 bases between. The germline V gene has CDR1 GTSNPN and CDR2 SVGIG (reference sequence). The CDR3 coding sequence is TGTGCCTGGAGTCCCTTCAGAGGGGCAAGCCAGCCCCAGCATTTT. Amino acids: CAWSPFRGASQPQHF.

This clonotype was observed a few times. V gene TRBV18 combines with J gene TRBJ1-1; no clear D. Trimming took 1 base from V and 4 from J, leaving 10 bases between them. Germline V lookup: CDR1 KGHSH, CDR2 LQKENI. The CDR3 consists of 14 residues. CDR3: CASSPRVSGTEAFF. The CDR3 DNA reads TGTGCCAGCTCACCACGGGTTTCGGGCACTGAAGCTTTCTTT.

This clonotype has more than one count but fewer than ten. The V and J genes are TRBV20-1 and TRBJ1-5, with 8 bases identical to TRBD1. With V trimmed by 4 bases and J by 2 bases, 7 bases remained unmatched. CDR3 length equals 15 residues. CDR1 DFQATT and CDR2 SNEGSKA come from the germline V gene (reference sequence). CDR3 in DNA: TGCAGTGCTAACCGACAGGGGCGGGGCAATCAGCCCCAGCATTTT. Amino acid sequence: CSANRQGRGNQPQHF.

J is TRBJ2-7 and V is TRBV7-9; TRBD2 might be the D (6 bases). The CDR3 is 16 amino acids. V gave up 4 bases and J gave up 3 bases, with 19 bases separating them. Germline assignment: CDR1 SEHNR and CDR2 FQNEAQ (reference sequence). The CDR3 DNA reads as TGTGCCAGCAGCTCGGGGAAGAGCGGGTCCCGCTACGAGCAGTACTTC. Translating gives CASSSGKSGSRYEQYF.

This clonotype was picked up a small number of times. The V gene is TRBV6-1, the J gene TRBJ1-5; TRBD1 is a possible D gene (5 bases). Germline CDR1 and CDR2: MNHNS and SASEGT. The CDR3 is 13 amino acids. V lost 7 bases, J lost 6 bases, and 13 bases lay in between. The CDR3 nucleotides read TGTGCCAGCACTCGGGGGGAGGCTCAGCCCCAGCATTTT. This encodes CASTRGEAQPQHF.

This clonotype was found once. CDR3 bases: TGTGCCATCAGCCGGGACTCAGAATACAATGAGCAGTTCTTC. Its protein is CAISRDSEYNEQFF. The chain links TRBV10-3 to TRBJ2-1, with D possibly matching TRBD2 (6 bases). Germline V lookup: CDR1 ENHRY, CDR2 SYGVKD. With 6 bases removed from V and 4 bases from J, the gap between germline ends came to 13 bases. CDR3 length: 14 residues.

The gene calls are TRBV2 and TRBJ2-7, with D tentatively TRBD1 (6 bases). The CDR3 runs to 14 residues. Germline V gene lookup returns CDR1 SNHLY and CDR2 FYNNEI. With 4 bases removed from V and 4 bases from J, the gap between germline ends came to 14 bases. In DNA form, the CDR3 reads TGTGCCAGCAGTGTACAGGGAAAGAGGTACGAGCAGTACTTC. It yields the protein CASSVQGKRYEQYF.

The CDR3 DNA reads as TGTGCCAGCAGTGAGTGGCAGGGGAATGAAAAACTGTTTTTT. As protein: CASSEWQGNEKLFF. The genes are TRBV2 and TRBJ1-4; TRBD1 is a possible D gene (6 bases). CDR1 and CDR2 (germline): SNHLY, FYNNEI. V was trimmed by 3 bases and J by 5 bases, leaving 10 bases between them. The CDR3 loop spans 14 amino acids.

This clonotype turned up a few times. The chain is built from TRBV24-1 and TRBJ2-5, with D hard to call. Germline assignment: CDR1 KGHDR and CDR2 SFDVKD. V was clipped by 4 bases and J by 2 bases, with 7 bases between them. This CDR3 region has 13 residues. As DNA, the CDR3 is TGTGCCACCAGTGAGCCACCGCAAGAGACCCAGTACTTC. Amino acids: CATSEPPQETQYF.

J is TRBJ1-4 and V is TRBV28, with D uncertain. Germline CDR1 and CDR2: MDHEN and SYDVKM. There are 11 residues in the CDR3. Trimming shortened V by 6 bases and J by 14 bases, and 13 bases separated the two germline ends. The CDR3 reads CASSSTGRLFF. CDR3 nucleotide sequence: TGTGCCAGCAGCTCAACTGGGCGTCTGTTTTTT.

This clonotype was seen a handful of times. The CDR3 bases are TGTGCCAGCAGTGAGATGGCGGGAGACTCCTACGAGCAGTACTTC. It encodes CASSEMAGDSYEQYF. The chain is built from TRBV6-1 and TRBJ2-7; 7 bases match TRBD2. Germline V lookup: CDR1 MNHNS, CDR2 SASEGT. The CDR3 contains 15 residues. Trimming cost V 3 bases and J 0 bases; bases outside gene matches: 5.

This clonotype occurred a few times. This chain uses TRBV9 with TRBJ2-1, with TRBD2 matching over 11 bases. Germline lookup yields CDR1 SGDLS and CDR2 YYNGEE. CDR3 length equals 15 residues. V shed 6 bases and J 3 bases; nucleotides not matched to a gene: 5. The DNA for the CDR3 is TGTGCCAGCACCTGGGGGACTAGCGGCTACAATGAGCAGTTCTTC. The encoded protein is CASTWGTSGYNEQFF.

This clonotype showed up just a few times. This rearrangement joins TRBV12-3 or TRBV12-4 to TRBJ1-2; the D gene is possibly TRBD1 (6 bases). This CDR3 is built from 13 residues. Trimming removed 10 bases from V and 7 bases from J, with 19 bases in between. The CDR3 spells CATTTDSGGGYTF. The CDR3, as DNA: TGTGCCACGACAACGGACAGCGGGGGTGGCTACACCTTC.

The rearrangement joins TRBV12-3 or TRBV12-4 to TRBJ1-2; D remains unclear. Deletions cut 1 base from V and 4 bases from J, with 13 bases between. This CDR3 contains 15 residues. DNA for the CDR3: TGTGCCAGCAGTTTAGTTGGGGTAGGGAGCTATGGCTACACCTTC. Residues: CASSLVGVGSYGYTF.